This TCR beta chain was found in a study of shared clonotypes between healthy human individuals. Assay: immunoSEQ multiplex PCR; the TCRdb copy retains only in-frame clones and omits some. Of about 460,000 clones in the sample, more than 70% are singletons; the top ten hold 12%. Germline V gene sequence: CDR1 SQVTM, CDR2 ANQGSEA. V lost 4 bases, J lost 1 base, and 10 bases lay in between. The CDR3 is 14 residues long. Input material: PBMCs. The chain recombines TRBV29-1 with TRBJ2-2; D uncertain. The sequence derives from a middle-aged woman in good health. Some clones in this sample may be carry-over from other donors' samples. The CDR3 loop reads CSVAPARNTGELFF. The CDR3 DNA reads as TGCAGCGTTGCCCCCGCCCGGAACACCGGGGAGCTGTTTTTT.